Sequencing of this TCR beta chain was carried out in a study of siplizumab effects on memory and regulatory T cells. General study results and limits: Of the proliferating CD4+ or CD8+ clones, roughly 80-96% lacked a naive or memory phenotype that could be assigned. Confirmatory evidence of suppressive function in proliferating siplizumab-culture Tregs was not obtained.

A remark on this clone: What it recognizes is unknown.

Germline V gene sequence: CDR1 MDHEN, CDR2 SYDVKM. Trimming stripped 6 bases from V and 7 bases from J, with 15 bases between. The CDR3 consists of 13 residues. The table came from immunoSEQ multiplex PCR; TCRdb's copy has only in-frame clones and leaves some out. The sample lists some 100,000 clones, approximately 92% occurring once. This chain uses TRBV28 with TRBJ1-2, with a possible D match to TRBD1 (6 bases). This sequence originates from a human donor in good health. The sequencing sample was made of CD4+ T cells sorted from blood. CDR3 nucleotide sequence: TGTGCCAGCAGCCCACTCAGGGGTAGTGGCTACACCTTC. It encodes CASSPLRGSGYTF.